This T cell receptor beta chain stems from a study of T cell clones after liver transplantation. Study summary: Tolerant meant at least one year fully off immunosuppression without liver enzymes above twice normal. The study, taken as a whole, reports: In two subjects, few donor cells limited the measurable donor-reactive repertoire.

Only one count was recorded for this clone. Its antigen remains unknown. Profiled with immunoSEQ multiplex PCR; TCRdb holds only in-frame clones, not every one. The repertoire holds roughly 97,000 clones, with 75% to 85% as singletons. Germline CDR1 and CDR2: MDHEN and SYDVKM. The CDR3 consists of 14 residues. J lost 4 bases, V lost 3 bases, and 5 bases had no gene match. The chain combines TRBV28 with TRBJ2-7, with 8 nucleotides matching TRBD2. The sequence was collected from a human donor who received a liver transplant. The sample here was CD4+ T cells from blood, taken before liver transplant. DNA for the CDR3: TGTGCCAGCAGTTTCGGCGGGAGGAAGTACGAGCAGTACTTC. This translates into CASSFGGRKYEQYF.